These 23 T cell receptor beta chains share one sample of origin, sequenced in a study of T cells in localized non-small cell lung cancer. This table comes from immunoSEQ multiplex PCR, and its TCRdb copy is limited to in-frame clones, with some not included. The sample has 38,000 or so clones, 75% to 90% seen once. This sample comprised peripheral blood mononuclear cells, obtained before any cancer treatment. The receptors shown here come from a male donor aged 60 or over with stage II lung adenocarcinoma.

The chain joins TRBV9 to TRBJ2-3; tentative D call: TRBD2 (5 bases). The CDR3 runs 12 residues. V lost 4 bases and J 8 bases, leaving 11 bases between the germline ends. In germline, CDR1 is SGDLS, CDR2 YYNGEE. The chain's CDR3 is CASSLVEGTQYF. Here the CDR3 DNA reads TGTGCCAGCAGCCTCGTCGAGGGTACGCAGTATTTT.

This clone was detected a few times. The rearrangement joins TRBV30 to TRBJ1-2, with D unresolved. The CDR3 is 12 amino acids. V lost 3 bases to trimming and J lost 4 bases, with 9 bases between them. Germline CDR1 reads GTSNPN; CDR2 reads SVGIG (reference sequence). The CDR3 here is CAWRKGFYGYTF. The CDR3 region has the DNA TGTGCCTGGAGAAAAGGATTCTATGGCTACACCTTC.

J is TRBJ2-3 and V is TRBV12-5; TRBD1 might be the D (6 bases). The germline CDR1 and CDR2 sequences are LGHNT and FRNRAP. V lost 4 bases to trimming and J lost 4 bases, with 12 bases between them. The length of the CDR3 is 14 residues. The CDR3 DNA reads as TGTGCTAGTGGTTCCTCATCAGGGGCAGATACGCAGTATTTT. Protein product: CASGSSSGADTQYF.

The chain is built from TRBV5-1 and TRBJ2-6, with 8 bases fitting TRBD1. Per the germline V gene, CDR1 is SGHRS and CDR2 is YFSETQ. V gave up 0 bases and J gave up 0 bases; unmatched junction bases: 2. This CDR3 comprises 17 residues. The CDR3 coding sequence is TGCGCCAGCAGCTTGGACAGGGGGGTCTCTGGGGCCAACGTCCTGACTTTC. The encoded protein is CASSLDRGVSGANVLTF.

The chain links TRBV6-5 to TRBJ1-3, with D tentatively TRBD1 (6 bases). Trimming shortened V by 2 bases and J by 0 bases, and 8 bases separated the two germline ends. Germline values: CDR1 MNHEY, CDR2 SVGAGI. The CDR3 contains 15 residues. This CDR3 is CASSYGGASGNTIYF. The CDR3 DNA is TGTGCCAGCAGTTACGGGGGCGCCTCTGGAAACACCATATATTTT.

The chain links TRBV28 to TRBJ1-1, with D unresolved. The CDR3 consists of 13 residues. The V gene's germline CDR1 is MDHEN and CDR2 SYDVKM. V was shortened by 5 bases and J by 0 bases, with 7 bases between the two germline ends. Written as DNA, the CDR3 is TGTGCCAGCAGTAACAGTATGAACACTGAAGCTTTCTTT. It encodes CASSNSMNTEAFF. Variable domain in full (rest from reference TRBV28 and TRBJ1-1): DVKVTQSSRYLVKRTGEKVFLECVQDMDHENMFWYRQDPGLGLRLIYFSYDVKMKEKGDIPEGYSVSREKKERFSLILESASTNQTSMYLCASSNSMNTEAFFGQGTRLTVV.

About this clone itself: At the DNA level, this CDR3 is encoded by other sequences in the same sample as well. The chain combines TRBV5-1 with TRBJ2-3; D uncertain. Trimming took off 4 bases at V and 1 base at J, with 7 bases between the two ends. The CDR3 runs 13 residues. Germline loops: CDR1 SGHRS, CDR2 YFSETQ. CDR3 sequence (DNA): TGCGCCAGCAGCCTCGGAGGCACAGATACGCAGTATTTT. Protein sequence: CASSLGGTDTQYF.

Only a few counts were recorded for this clone. V and J are TRBV4-1 and TRBJ1-2, with no clear D. Germline V gene sequence: CDR1 MGHRA, CDR2 YSYEKL. The ends were cut back, 5 bases at V and 1 base at J, with 20 bases in the middle. The CDR3 has 17 residues. The CDR3 nucleotides read TGCGCCAGCAGCTCCAACCCCGAAGGGCGGAGTAACTATGGCTACACCTTC. As protein: CASSSNPEGRSNYGYTF.

The chain recombines TRBV9 with TRBJ1-2; no clear D gene. V was pared by 1 base and J by 2 bases, with 6 bases between. CDR1 SGDLS and CDR2 YYNGEE come from the germline V gene. This CDR3 spans 13 amino acids. CDR3 residues: CASSVSSNYGYTF. The CDR3 region has the DNA TGTGCCAGCAGCGTAAGCAGCAACTATGGCTACACCTTC.

The chain carries TRBV7-2 and TRBJ2-1, with D maybe TRBD2 (5 bases). The CDR3 runs 12 residues. The germline V gene encodes CDR1 SGHTA and CDR2 FQGNSA. V was pared by 4 bases and J by 9 bases, with 10 bases between. The CDR3 protein is CASSSLGAEQFF. As DNA, the CDR3 is TGTGCCAGCAGCTCCCTGGGAGCTGAGCAGTTCTTC.

V and J are TRBV4-2 and TRBJ2-2; TRBD2 agrees at 10 bases. Germline CDR1 and CDR2: LGHNA and YNFKEQ. V gave up 1 base and J gave up 0 bases; unmatched junction bases: 5. The CDR3 is made up of 18 amino acids. DNA of the CDR3: TGTGCCAGCAGCCAAGTCGGGACTAGCGCTTCGAACACCGGGGAGCTGTTTTTT. As protein: CASSQVGTSASNTGELFF.

The rearrangement uses TRBV11-2 and TRBJ1-5, with unresolved D. The CDR3 totals 12 residues. The ends were cut back, 4 bases at V and 7 bases at J, with 8 bases in the middle. Germline V gives CDR1 SGHAT, CDR2 FQNNGV. The CDR3 region is CASSSSGQPQHF. CDR3 DNA: TGTGCCAGCAGCTCCAGCGGGCAGCCCCAGCATTTT.

This clone was detected a few times. V and J are TRBV18 and TRBJ2-7; D may correspond to TRBD1 or TRBD2 (5 bases each). Trimming took 2 bases from V and 2 from J, leaving 7 bases between them. The germline CDR1 and CDR2 sequences are KGHSH and LQKENI. The CDR3 totals 13 residues. CDR3 protein: CASSPKGPYEQYF. DNA of the CDR3: TGTGCCAGCTCACCAAAGGGACCCTACGAGCAGTACTTC.

V usage is TRBV7-2 and J usage is TRBJ1-3, with no clear D. Trimming stripped 5 bases from V and 7 bases from J, with 12 bases between. The CDR3 is 13 amino acids. The germline V gene has CDR1 SGHTA and CDR2 FQGNSA. Here the CDR3 reads CASSPGLPNTIYF. Here the CDR3 DNA reads TGTGCCAGCAGCCCCGGTTTGCCGAACACCATATATTTT.

The J gene is TRBJ2-7, the V gene TRBV15, with D maybe TRBD1 (7 bases). Germline values: CDR1 LNHNV, CDR2 YYDKDF (reference sequence). The CDR3 runs 14 residues. The V and J ends lost 5 bases and 2 bases respectively, with 13 bases between them. CDR3 loop: CATSGGGAPYEQYF. The CDR3 coding sequence is TGTGCCACCAGCGGAGGGGGCGCCCCCTACGAGCAGTACTTC.

The V and J genes are TRBV5-1 and TRBJ2-2; D tentatively reads TRBD1 or TRBD2 (6 bases each). This CDR3 region has 16 residues. Deletions cut 4 bases from V and 5 bases from J, with 18 bases between. The germline gives CDR1 SGHRS, CDR2 YFSETQ. The CDR3 loop reads CASSTRGGLATGELFF. As DNA, the CDR3 is TGCGCCAGCAGCACCCGTGGGGGGCTTGCGACCGGGGAGCTGTTTTTT.

V usage is TRBV7-9 and J usage is TRBJ2-1; 9 nucleotides align to TRBD1. The junction had 5 bases not matched to a gene; V was cut back by 5 bases and J by 3 bases. This CDR3 spans 15 amino acids. The germline V gene encodes CDR1 SEHNR and CDR2 FQNEAQ (reference sequence). The CDR3, as DNA: TGTGCCAGCAGCACACAGGGGGCTGGCTACAATGAGCAGTTCTTC. Translation gives CASSTQGAGYNEQFF.

V usage is TRBV2 and J usage is TRBJ2-2; 9 bases align to TRBD1. Germline trimming cut 8 bases from V and 8 bases from J; bases unmatched to any gene: 9. The CDR3 loop spans 14 amino acids. CDR1 and CDR2 from the germline V gene are SNHLY and FYNNEI. The CDR3 bases are TGTGCCAGCCGGGACAGGGTATTCGGGGGGGAGCTGTTTTTT. Protein: CASRDRVFGGELFF.

V and J are TRBV28 and TRBJ1-3, with TRBD1 matching over 10 bases. The CDR3 runs to 14 residues. The ends lost 8 bases at V and 2 bases at J; junction bases unmatched: 3. Germline assignment: CDR1 MDHEN and CDR2 SYDVKM. The CDR3 nucleotides are TGTGCCAGCTTTGACAGGGGGCCTGGAAACACCATATATTTT. This gives the protein CASFDRGPGNTIYF.

Regarding this clone: Mismatch with germline at one junction end may stem from a read error. The V call is TRBV4-2, the J call TRBJ1-1, with TRBD1 identical over 7 bases. The CDR3 covers 15 residues. The germline CDR1 and CDR2 sequences are LGHNA and YNFKEQ. The CDR3 DNA reads TGTGCCAGCAGCCAAGCCGACAGGGCGAACGCTGAAGCTTTCTTT. This encodes CASSQADRANAEAFF.

The chain employs TRBV18 and TRBJ2-5; D is possibly TRBD2 (6 bases). Trimming cost V 5 bases and J 4 bases, with 14 bases left between them. Germline assignment: CDR1 KGHSH and CDR2 LQKENI. The CDR3 loop spans 14 amino acids. CDR3 sequence reads: CASSDPLGGETQYF. The CDR3 DNA is TGTGCCAGCTCAGATCCGTTGGGGGGAGAGACCCAGTACTTC.

The chain joins TRBV6-6 to TRBJ2-5; D not certain. This CDR3 is built from 13 residues. V lost 4 bases and J lost 5, with 11 bases in between. Germline V lookup: CDR1 MNHNY, CDR2 SVGAGI (reference sequence). The CDR3 protein is CASSSETGETQYF. CDR3 coding DNA: TGTGCCAGCAGTTCAGAGACTGGGGAGACCCAGTACTTC.

This rearrangement joins TRBV18 to TRBJ1-2; TRBD1 aligns across 10 bases. This CDR3 region has 11 residues. Per germline, CDR1 KGHSH and CDR2 LQKENI. V shed 3 bases, J shed 13 bases, and the junction held 2 bases outside the gene matches. The CDR3 sequence: CASSPRQGATF. The CDR3 nucleotides read TGTGCCAGCTCACCTCGACAGGGGGCCACCTTC. The full variable domain, its missing parts supplied by reference TRBV18 and TRBJ1-2, is NAGVMQNPRHLVRRRGQEARLRCSPMKGHSHVYWYRQLPEEGLKFMVYLQKENIIDESGMPKERFSAEFPKEGPSILRIQQVVRGDSAAYFCASSPRQGATFGSGTRLTVV.